This T cell receptor beta chain appears in the sequencing data of a study of HIV-infected patients and healthy controls (dated by TCRdb to between 2013 and 2015). The study in broad terms: Although they stayed below normal ranges, CD4 counts in about 90% of the 16 patients rose modestly but significantly after three months of therapy. No consistent shift in CD8 counts was seen during early therapy, whereas a slight rise was seen in the CD4:CD8 ratio. Viral load fell below detection in about 65% of the 16 patients by the second bleed and in all patients following a further year of therapy. Overall T-cell lymphocytopenia was not observed in the patients, and no significant difference from controls was found in total CDR3 counts per chain. Whether deep TCR repertoire sequencing of small blood samples from HIV patients could capture immune perturbation and reconstitution was tested in the study.

Whole blood was used without fractionating the cells, so the repertoire represented all peripheral T cells without sorting. An approximately 2.3 ml sample of peripheral blood was drawn into Tempus tubes for RNA extraction. HIV-infected adults not yet given antiretroviral therapy and scheduled to start treatment were recruited, and the first sixteen eligible patients underwent processing. Treatment interruptions were among the grounds for excluding patients from enrollment, as were febrile or AIDS-related illness, tumors, hepatitis B or C coinfection, immunomodulatory therapy and recent vaccination. Residual genomic DNA was removed with the TURBO-DNase kit and globin mRNA was depleted with GLOBINclear. Pretreatment blood was drawn from HIV-infected patients immediately prior to the initiation of antiretroviral therapy. By how much of the sample it makes up, this clonotype is medium-sized (0.01 to 0.1%). Its antigen specificity is not known. No much larger clonotype is one base removed from it; base qualities were not supplied.

SuperScript III was used to reverse transcribe 500 ng RNA with primers targeting the alpha and beta constant regions. Separate alpha and beta chain libraries were made by chain-specific third strand synthesis with multiplexing indices. The protocol used a single primer pair to amplify all rearrangements within a chain, which avoided primer bias, and attached molecular barcodes to each cDNA molecule. Purified cDNA was ligated with T4 RNA Ligase 1 onto a 5' RACE adapter bearing a random hexamer and the SP2 sequencing primer site. Second strand synthesis was performed with Phusion polymerase and primed from the SP2 site, and slow temperature ramps were applied to favor optimal annealing. Two random hexamer sequences, both added before amplification and joined together, made up the 12-nucleotide barcode of each molecule. A brief initial PCR introduced P5 and P7 adapter elements together with a second index, and a roughly 22-cycle amplification PCR using P5s and P7 primers was subsequently performed. The libraries went through 27 PCR cycles in total, were quantified on a Qubit, were sized on a Bioanalyzer, and were diluted to around 4.4 nM. Normalized libraries were sequenced on an Illumina MiSeq with 2 x 250 paired-end kits. Reverse transcription reactions were cleaned up on MinElute columns and eluted into about 9.3 ul Tris-Cl. A 1:1 ratio of AMPure XP beads was used to clean the adapter ligations after they had run for 20 to 25 hours at 16 degrees C. Concerning the study's data processing: A modified Decombinator that output V, J, insert and barcode information was used to process the demultiplexed FASTQ files. Sequences that shared a barcode but differed from the dominant sequence were treated as errors and discarded, and barcodes were clustered at Levenshtein distance 3 and counted to estimate the original cDNA molecules. The R packages ineq, vegan, igraph and RCytoscape were used for downstream analyses, together with IMGT nomenclature and CDR3 definitions. To avoid skew from clonal expansion, each TCR was counted once, and V gene usage was computed over distinct sequences. Whenever two unique CDR3 amino acid sequences within a donor differed by a single Levenshtein edit, similarity networks linked them. The authors compiled published HIV-specific CDR3s (roughly 100 alpha, some 710 beta) and CMV-specific CDR3s (approximately 13 alpha, over 200 beta) and searched for them in the repertoires. Random subsampling to size-matched repertoires showed patients' decreased diversity was not caused by their lower sequence numbers. TCRdb reworked the public reads: Q25 trimming with fastp, MiXCR clone assembly, productive beta chains retained. Identical CDR3 protein sequences are pooled into one entry, listed with their most common genes and DNA. V and J calls and clone size were set by TCRdb, not the authors. A total of more than 9,000 distinct CDR3 sequences appear in this sample, more than 9% of them only once. Clones ranked in the top ten supply 17% of the sample.

Overall results and qualifications from the work: Differing numbers of distinct sequences in patients and controls hindered comparison, and size-matching assigned excessive weight to rare events in the HIV-infected data. Most CMV-associated CDR3s became more frequent during therapy, although their change was not significant, whereas HIV-associated CDR3s showed a significant decrease in frequency. The pairing of alpha and beta chains was not determined in the samples. MAIT cell alpha-chain CDR3s were present at high frequency in healthy controls but severely depleted in HIV+ repertoires. Oligoclonality may be reflected in the significantly higher mean Gini indices of HIV-infected repertoires compared with controls. Both the Jaccard index and the count of highly shared sequences showed that healthy controls shared more CDR3s between individuals than HIV+ patients did. Donor HLA types were not determined in the study. In HIV-infected patients, the apparent post-therapy recovery of the Gini index was not replicated in size-matched repertoire data. Healthy control repertoires showed roughly threefold more distinct CDR3s and higher Shannon diversity than untreated HIV+ repertoires. The study cohorts differed slightly in age and sex profile, but those differences did not account for the observed differences in diversity. Using whole blood restricted sequencing depth and prevented separating the dynamics of distinct T-cell subpopulations. Compared with controls, HIV-infected patients showed significantly different mean usage of eight alpha and eight beta V genes. Processing included only sixteen HIV-infected individuals, and this was regarded by the authors as a major limit on how widely the findings apply.

From a lookup of the germline V gene (reference sequence), CDR1 and CDR2 are PRHDT and FYEKMQ. The cysteine opens and the phenylalanine closes a CDR3 of 13 amino acids. The CDR3 DNA has 39 bases and is translated from base 1. V and J are trimmed by 7 bases and 5 bases, and the gene matches miss 4 bases of the junction. Rearrangement joined TRBV13 to TRBJ2-4, and 8 bases in between align with TRBD2. The input for sequencing was blood, taken before antiretroviral therapy. The TCR comes from an adult with HIV infection. Here is the DNA: TGTGCCAGCAAGCGGGAGTCACAAAACATTCAGTACTTC. This gives the protein CASKRESQNIQYF.